This T cell receptor beta chain is drawn from a study of blood T cell repertoires in COVID-19. Study-wide background: The United States, Italy and Spain were the sources of the acute and convalescent COVID-19 samples. The cDNA or gDNA used as material had been derived from T cells, B-cell-depleted T cells, or PBMCs.

V gave up 0 bases and J gave up 2 bases; unmatched junction bases: 10. Germline V CDR1 and CDR2: MNHEY, SMNVEV (reference sequence). There are 18 residues in the CDR3. In the original analysis: Estimation of nucleated cell counts was performed using reference gene primer amplification. Produced via immunoSEQ multiplex PCR; TCRdb's table is partial and in-frame only. The V and J calls and the clone size are those of that table, but D and trimming were determined from the DNA. This table holds 380,000 or so clones, 70% to 90% found once. The sequence derives from a man aged 40-49 years with acute or convalescent COVID-19. J is TRBJ2-7 and V is TRBV27; 10 bases match TRBD1. Sequencing was carried out using peripheral blood. The DNA of the CDR3 is TGTGCCAGCAGTTTATCGGGACAGGGGAGTGGGTTTGCCTACGAGCAGTACTTC. Amino acids: CASSLSGQGSGFAYEQYF.